The clone carrying this TCR beta chain was seen a few times. TCRdb reprocessed the 5' RACE reads with MiXCR, giving one entry per CDR3 protein. The sample has 350,000 or so distinct CDR3 sequences, 9% to 10% seen once. This record belongs to a study of identical twins. The sequencing input was naive T cells sorted from blood. The clonotype comes from a woman between 45 and 65 years old in good health.

In DNA form, the CDR3 reads TGCAGCGTTGTACATCCATATGGGGGCAATGAGCAGTTCTTC. Its protein product is CSVVHPYGGNEQFF. V gene TRBV29-1 combines with J gene TRBJ2-1; D is possibly TRBD1 or TRBD2 (5 bases each). V was shortened by 4 bases and J by 6 bases, with 16 bases between the two germline ends. The germline V gene encodes CDR1 SQVTM and CDR2 ANQGSEA. This CDR3 has 14 amino acids.